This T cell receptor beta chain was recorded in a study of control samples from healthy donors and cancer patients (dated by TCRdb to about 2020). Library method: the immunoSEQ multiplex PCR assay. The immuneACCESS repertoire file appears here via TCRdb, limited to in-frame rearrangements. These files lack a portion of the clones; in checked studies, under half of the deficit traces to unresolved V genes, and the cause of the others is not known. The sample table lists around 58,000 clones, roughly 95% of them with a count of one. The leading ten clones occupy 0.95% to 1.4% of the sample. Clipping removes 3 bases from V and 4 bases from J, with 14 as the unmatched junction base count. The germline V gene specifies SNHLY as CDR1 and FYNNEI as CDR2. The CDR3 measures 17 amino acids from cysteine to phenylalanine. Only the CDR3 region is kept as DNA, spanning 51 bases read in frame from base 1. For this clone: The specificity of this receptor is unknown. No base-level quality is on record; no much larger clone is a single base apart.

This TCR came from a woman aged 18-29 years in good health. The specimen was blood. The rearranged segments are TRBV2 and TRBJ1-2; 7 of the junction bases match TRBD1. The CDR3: CASSDGQGDAFSYGYTF. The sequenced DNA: TGTGCCAGCAGTGACGGTCAGGGGGACGCCTTCTCCTATGGCTACACCTTC.